Each of the 8 T cell receptor beta chains below was sequenced from the same sample in a study of glioma-infiltrating T cells. TCR alpha and beta CDR3 regions were amplified from RNA using iRepertoire nested multiplex PCR. TCRdb passed the multiplex PCR reads through MiXCR, listing each CDR3 protein once. The data show 150,000 or so distinct CDR3 sequences, roughly two fifths seen once. Sequenced sample: glioma tissue, nonneoplastic brain tissue, or PBMCs (not recorded which). The source of these receptors is a human donor with low-grade glioma or glioblastoma, undergoing nonglioma brain surgery, or in good health (not recorded which).

As concerns this clonotype: One junction end does not reproduce the germline sequence, and a read error may be involved. V and J are TRBV6-2 or TRBV6-3 and TRBJ2-3; weak D call: TRBD1 (6 bases). The CDR3 length is 15 residues. In germline, CDR1 is MNHEY, CDR2 SVGEGT. The CDR3 spells CAISAGDLGTDTQYF. In nucleotides, the CDR3 is TGTGCCATCAGTGCAGGGGATTTGGGCACAGATACGCAGTATTTT.

This clonotype occurred many times. This sequence joins TRBV20-1 and TRBJ1-1; the D is unclear. CDR3 length equals 12 residues. The V end lost 3 bases, the J end lost 5 bases, and 10 bases lay between the germline ends. In germline, CDR1 is DFQATT, CDR2 SNEGSKA (reference sequence). In nucleotides, the CDR3 is TGCAGTGCTAGGGACCCGGGGACTGAAGCTTTCTTT. Translation: CSARDPGTEAFF.

The sample holds a few counts of this clonotype. J is TRBJ2-3 and V is TRBV28, with 7 bases fitting TRBD2. Germline V gives CDR1 MDHEN, CDR2 SYDVKM. The CDR3 is made up of 16 amino acids. V dropped 4 bases and J dropped 2; count of bases not matched to a gene: 9. In DNA form, the CDR3 reads TGTGCCAGCAGTTCCTCTAGCGGTTATACCACAGATACGCAGTATTTT. This sequence encodes CASSSSSGYTTDTQYF.

A few counts support this clonotype. V gene TRBV15 combines with J gene TRBJ2-7; 8 bases agree with TRBD1. The CDR3 length is 13 residues. Germline V gene sequence: CDR1 LNHNV, CDR2 YYDKDF (reference sequence). The J segment lost 3 bases and the V segment lost 4 bases, leaving 2 bases of the junction unmatched. In DNA, the CDR3 is TGTGCCACCAGCACGGACAGGGACTACGAGCAGTACTTC. It specifies CATSTDRDYEQYF.

V and J are TRBV6-1 and TRBJ1-1; possible D gene TRBD1, 5 bases. The CDR3 runs to 15 residues. Trimming cost V 6 bases and J 7 bases, with 21 bases left between them. Germline CDR1 is MNHNS and CDR2 is SASEGT. This CDR3 reads CASRRQSSIYIEAFF. The CDR3 DNA is TGTGCCAGCAGACGACAGAGTAGTATCTACATTGAAGCTTTCTTT.

In regard to this clonotype: A much larger clone is a single base away; this may be a read error. The rearrangement links TRBV6-2 or TRBV6-3 to TRBJ2-7, with 9 bases that match TRBD2. CDR1 and CDR2 from the germline V gene are MNHEY and SVGEGT. J lost 7 bases, V lost 6 bases, and 10 bases had no gene match. The CDR3 consists of 14 residues. The CDR3 sequence is CASRLAGWCNEQYF. CDR3 bases: TGTGCCAGCAGGCTAGCGGGATGGTGCAATGAGCAGTACTTC.

This clonotype was counted many times. This chain links TRBV20-1 with TRBJ1-1; D is uncertain. CDR1 is DFQATT and CDR2 is SNEGSKA in the germline V gene (reference sequence). CDR3 length equals 13 residues. V gave up 1 base and J gave up 4 bases, with 10 bases separating them. The CDR3 here is CSARGVGSTEAFF. The CDR3 nucleotides are TGCAGTGCTAGAGGAGTTGGGTCCACTGAAGCTTTCTTT.

This clonotype was picked up a small number of times. The chain combines TRBV15 with TRBJ1-5; unclear D gene. V lost 0 bases to trimming and J lost 7 bases, with 13 bases between them. In germline, CDR1 is LNHNV, CDR2 YYDKDF (reference sequence). The CDR3 length is 15 residues. DNA for the CDR3: TGTGCCACCAGCAGAGAACATCAGGCAGGACAGCCCCAGCATTTT. Amino acids: CATSREHQAGQPQHF.